The 24 T cell receptor beta chains given below trace back to one sample, sequenced in a study of cytomegalovirus exposure and HLA in healthy donors. The PCR had 60 Vbeta and 13 Jbeta primers. This table comes from immunoSEQ multiplex PCR, and its TCRdb copy is limited to in-frame clones, with some not included. Among some 200,000 clones listed, 79% were seen once. Sequenced: PBMCs. The receptors were gathered from a girl between 10 and 17 years old in good health and CMV-seropositive.

The table lists this clone with a count of one. The chain links TRBV11-3 to TRBJ2-1, with 10 bases aligning to TRBD1. The CDR3 is 14 residues long. The trim removed 1 base at V and 10 bases at J, leaving 4 bases unmatched. Germline V gives CDR1 SGHNT, CDR2 YENEEA. The CDR3 DNA is TGTGCCAGCAGCTTAGGACAGGGGGCAGGGGAGCAGTTCTTC. Translating gives CASSLGQGAGEQFF.

The rearrangement links TRBV19 to TRBJ1-2; 10 nucleotides line up with TRBD1. CDR1 LNHDA and CDR2 SQIVND come from the germline V gene (reference sequence). The CDR3 totals 14 residues. Unmatched junction bases numbered 6, after V lost 7 bases and J lost 4 bases. CDR3 in DNA: TGTGCCAGTACCACCGGGACAGGGGCCTATGGCTACACCTTC. Protein: CASTTGTGAYGYTF.

This clone was observed a handful of times. The chain is built from TRBV5-1 and TRBJ1-5, with 10 positions matching TRBD1. The V and J ends lost 0 bases and 6 bases, in that order; junction bases with no gene match: 3. Germline V gene sequence: CDR1 SGHRS, CDR2 YFSETQ. The length of the CDR3 is 15 residues. The CDR3: CASSLEGQGFQPQHF. The CDR3 coding sequence is TGCGCCAGCAGCTTGGAGGGACAGGGGTTTCAGCCCCAGCATTTT.

The gene calls are TRBV5-5 and TRBJ2-1; no reliable D call. V was cut by 0 bases and J by 2 bases, with 6 bases left in between. The CDR3 extends over 14 amino acids. Germline loops: CDR1 SGHKS, CDR2 YYEKEE (reference sequence). The chain's CDR3 is CASSLGHAYNEQFF. The CDR3 nucleotides are TGTGCCAGCAGCTTGGGGCATGCCTACAATGAGCAGTTCTTC.

In DNA, the CDR3 is TGTGCCAGCAGCGACAGGGCCCATAATTCACCCCTCCACTTT. This sequence encodes CASSDRAHNSPLHF. The chain links TRBV7-2 to TRBJ1-6; 7 bases line up with TRBD1. Germline assignment: CDR1 SGHTA and CDR2 FQGNSA. The trim removed 5 bases at V and 5 bases at J, leaving 3 bases unmatched. The CDR3 extends over 14 amino acids. The full variable domain, its missing parts supplied by reference TRBV7-2 and TRBJ1-6, is GAGVSQSPSNKVTEKGKDVELRCDPISGHTALYWYRQSLGQGLEFLIYFQGNSAPDKSGLPSDRFSAERTGGSVSTLTIQRTQQEDSAVYLCASSDRAHNSPLHFGNGTRLTVT.

The V call is TRBV5-1, the J call TRBJ2-3; 8 bases align to TRBD2. Trimming removed 2 bases from V and 6 bases from J; junction bases left unmatched: 8. From germline, CDR1 is SGHRS and CDR2 YFSETQ. The CDR3 has 15 residues. The CDR3 protein is CASSFSGGVSDTQYF. The CDR3 DNA follows: TGCGCCAGCAGCTTCAGCGGGGGTGTTTCTGATACGCAGTATTTT.

The chain joins TRBV5-1 to TRBJ2-5; tentative D call: TRBD2 (5 bases). The V end lost 3 bases, the J end lost 4 bases, and 13 bases lay between the germline ends. CDR1 SGHRS and CDR2 YFSETQ come from the germline V gene. The CDR3 extends over 14 amino acids. CDR3: CASSSDVGGETQYF. CDR3 DNA sequence: TGCGCCAGCAGCTCGGATGTAGGAGGAGAGACCCAGTACTTC.

The table lists this clone with a count of one. The chain uses TRBV2 and TRBJ2-5, with 7 bases matching TRBD1. With 6 bases clipped from V and 2 bases from J, the junction kept 0 bases outside the gene matches. This CDR3 spans 12 amino acids. Germline CDR1 reads SNHLY; CDR2 reads FYNNEI. CDR3 nucleotides: TGTGCCAGCAGGGACAGGCAAGAGACCCAGTACTTC. Its translation: CASRDRQETQYF.

This chain connects TRBV7-2 to TRBJ1-1; D is perhaps TRBD1 (5 bases). The length of the CDR3 is 13 residues. V lost 10 bases, J lost 1 base, and 13 bases lay in between. Germline assignment: CDR1 SGHTA and CDR2 FQGNSA. CDR3 coding DNA: TGTGCCACCACCCTCGGGGGGAACACTGAAGCTTTCTTT. Translating it yields CATTLGGNTEAFF.

This clone was found a few times. The chain combines TRBV6-1 with TRBJ1-2; 7 bases agree with TRBD1. This CDR3 comprises 13 residues. J lost 6 bases, V lost 5 bases, and 6 bases had no gene match. Germline CDR1 MNHNS, CDR2 SASEGT. CDR3 amino acids: CASSLGQYDGYTF. The CDR3 DNA follows: TGTGCCAGCAGTTTGGGACAGTACGATGGCTACACCTTC.

V is TRBV7-9 and J is TRBJ2-5, with TRBD1 identical over 7 bases. Germline CDR1 reads SEHNR; CDR2 reads FQNEAQ (reference sequence). V shed 0 bases, J shed 4 bases, and the junction held 2 bases outside the gene matches. The CDR3 loop spans 14 amino acids. This CDR3 reads CASSLAGGGETQYF. CDR3 nucleotide sequence: TGTGCCAGCAGCTTAGCAGGGGGCGGAGAGACCCAGTACTTC.

This clone was detected a few times. The chain uses TRBV13 and TRBJ1-1; D uncertain. Germline CDR1 and CDR2: PRHDT and FYEKMQ (reference sequence). Trimming cost V 7 bases and J 0 bases, with 12 bases left between them. This CDR3 spans 14 amino acids. CDR3 loop: CASNLKHMNTEAFF. CDR3 in DNA: TGTGCCAGCAACTTGAAACACATGAACACTGAAGCTTTCTTT.

Concerning this clone: At one end the junction does not follow the germline gene, possibly because of a read error. CDR3 bases: TGTGCCATCAGAGAGTCTAGCGGGGGGGCCTACATTCAGTACTTC. Translated, it gives CAIRESSGGAYIQYF. This chain connects TRBV10-3 to TRBJ2-4; 12 positions agree with TRBD2. Germline V CDR1 and CDR2: ENHRY, SYGVKD. This CDR3 spans 15 amino acids.

This clone was seen a few times. The V gene is TRBV10-2, the J gene TRBJ2-2, with 12 bases lining up with TRBD2. CDR3 size: 20 residues. Per germline, CDR1 WSHSY and CDR2 SAAADI. The ends lost 1 base at V and 3 bases at J; junction bases unmatched: 12. CDR3 DNA sequence: TGCGCCAGCAGTGAGTACGTGGGACTAGCGGGTTATTTGGACACCGGGGAGCTGTTTTTT. Translating it yields CASSEYVGLAGYLDTGELFF.

There are a few counts of this clone. The chain links TRBV6-5 to TRBJ2-1, with D possibly being TRBD1 (5 bases). V was cut by 6 bases and J by 12 bases, with 18 bases left in between. The CDR3 runs to 13 residues. From germline, CDR1 is MNHEY and CDR2 SVGAGI. DNA of the CDR3: TGTGCCAGCAGGGAAAGACTGGGGCTTAGGCAGTTCTTC. It yields the protein CASRERLGLRQFF.

V is TRBV11-2 and J is TRBJ1-2; 7 bases map to TRBD1. Trimming cost V 4 bases and J 5 bases; bases outside gene matches: 13. The CDR3 is 16 residues long. Germline assignment: CDR1 SGHAT and CDR2 FQNNGV. The CDR3 coding sequence is TGTGCCAGCAGCTCTGGACAGGCCGATCCCTATTATGGCTACACCTTC. This sequence encodes CASSSGQADPYYGYTF.

The chain carries TRBV6-6 and TRBJ2-2; D might be TRBD2 (6 bases). CDR1 and CDR2 (germline): MNHNY, SVGAGI (reference sequence). V lost 8 bases to trimming and J lost 2 bases, with 12 bases between them. The CDR3 runs 14 residues. The CDR3 DNA follows: TGTGCCAGCCGGGGGACGGGAAACACCGGGGAGCTGTTTTTT. It specifies CASRGTGNTGELFF.

This chain joins TRBV10-2 and TRBJ1-2; maybe TRBD1 (5 bases). The V and J ends lost 4 bases and 2 bases respectively, with 8 bases between them. Germline lookup yields CDR1 WSHSY and CDR2 SAAADI. The CDR3 extends over 13 amino acids. CDR3: CASSVGGNYGYTF. CDR3 sequence (DNA): TGCGCCAGCAGTGTGGGGGGAAACTATGGCTACACCTTC.

The chain couples TRBV5-1 to TRBJ2-5; 10 bases agree with TRBD2. J lost 6 bases, V lost 0 bases, and 5 bases had no gene match. This CDR3 is built from 15 residues. Germline CDR1 and CDR2: SGHRS and YFSETQ. The CDR3 DNA follows: TGCGCCAGCAGCTTGGGAAGCGGGGGGGCAAAGACCCAGTACTTC. This codes for CASSLGSGGAKTQYF.

The V and J genes are TRBV18 and TRBJ1-6; 7 nucleotides align to TRBD1. In germline, CDR1 is KGHSH, CDR2 LQKENI. The CDR3 has 18 residues. J lost 5 bases, V lost 3 bases, and 13 bases had no gene match. The CDR3 reads CASSPSMGQTDHNSPLHF. DNA of the CDR3: TGTGCCAGCTCACCTAGTATGGGACAGACCGACCATAATTCACCCCTCCACTTT.

The chain is built from TRBV6-5 and TRBJ2-5; 7 bases align to TRBD2. The CDR3 is made up of 13 amino acids. J gave up 1 base and V 8 bases, and 4 bases lay outside the gene matches. The V gene's germline CDR1 is MNHEY and CDR2 SVGAGI. The CDR3: CASGTSAQETQYF. DNA of the CDR3: TGTGCCAGCGGTACTAGCGCCCAAGAGACCCAGTACTTC.

V and J are TRBV4-3 and TRBJ2-2; 9 nucleotides line up with TRBD1. Germline V CDR1 and CDR2: LGHNA, YSLEER. The CDR3 runs to 17 residues. Germline trimming cut 1 base from V and 0 bases from J; bases unmatched to any gene: 3. In DNA form, the CDR3 reads TGCGCCAGCAGCCAAGCAGGACAGGGGACGAACACCGGGGAGCTGTTTTTT. This encodes CASSQAGQGTNTGELFF.

This clone was detected once. The gene calls are TRBV2 and TRBJ2-5; weak D call: TRBD2 (6 bases). The germline V gene has CDR1 SNHLY and CDR2 FYNNEI. Trimming took 5 bases from V and 1 from J, leaving 14 bases between them. The CDR3 spans 15 residues. CDR3 region: CASSNGREVQETQYF. In nucleotides, the CDR3 is TGTGCCAGCAGTAACGGCAGGGAGGTCCAAGAGACCCAGTACTTC.

V is TRBV5-6 and J is TRBJ1-4; 9 bases are shared with TRBD1. The CDR3 extends over 16 amino acids. V was clipped by 4 bases and J by 4 bases; unmatched bases: 8. The V gene's germline CDR1 is SGHDT and CDR2 YYEEEE. The DNA of the CDR3 is TGTGCCAGCAGCGGAAACAGGGGGCGCGGTAATGAAAAACTGTTTTTT. Its protein product is CASSGNRGRGNEKLFF.